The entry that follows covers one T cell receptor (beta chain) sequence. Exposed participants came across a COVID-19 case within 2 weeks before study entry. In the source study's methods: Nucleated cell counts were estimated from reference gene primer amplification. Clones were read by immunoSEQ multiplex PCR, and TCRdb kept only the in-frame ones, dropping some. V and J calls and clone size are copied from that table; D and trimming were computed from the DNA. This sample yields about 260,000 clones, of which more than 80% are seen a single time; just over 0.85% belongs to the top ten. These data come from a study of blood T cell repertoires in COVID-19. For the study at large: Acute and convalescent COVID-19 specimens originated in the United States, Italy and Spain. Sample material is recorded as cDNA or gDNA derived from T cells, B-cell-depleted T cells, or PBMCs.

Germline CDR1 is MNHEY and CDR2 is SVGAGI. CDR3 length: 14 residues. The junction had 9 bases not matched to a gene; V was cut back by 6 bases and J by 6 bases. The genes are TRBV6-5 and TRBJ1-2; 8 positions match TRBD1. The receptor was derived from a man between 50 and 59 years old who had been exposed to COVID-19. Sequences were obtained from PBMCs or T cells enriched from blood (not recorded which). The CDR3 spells CASRRPTGVDGYTF. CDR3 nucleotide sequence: TGTGCCAGCAGACGGCCGACAGGGGTCGATGGCTACACCTTC.